The text below deals with one TCR beta chain. What it binds is unknown. Germline V gene sequence: CDR1 MNHNS, CDR2 SASEGT. V lost 2 bases and J lost 1, with 14 bases in between. The CDR3 length is 16 residues. This sample is part of a study of graft-versus-host responses after intestinal transplantation. Study as a whole: Multivisceral, liver-intestinal, or isolated intestinal transplants were performed in recipients. All of the recipients had induction that used anti-thymocyte globulin, then tacrolimus and steroids for about 3 years.

Produced via immunoSEQ multiplex PCR; TCRdb's table is partial and in-frame only. The table lists about 100,000 clones, 75% to 95% of them singletons. Findings of the study overall: Within allografts, high graft-versus-host to host-versus-graft clonal ratios were seen among patients with graft-donor T cell macrochimerism. Investigators detected GvH clones in recipient marrow, with some emerging earlier in ileum or blood.

This TCR derives from a human patient who received an intestinal transplant, so some T cells may come from the graft donor. Sequencing used PBMCs, obtained just under 460 days after intestinal transplant. The V call is TRBV6-1, the J call TRBJ1-1, with unresolved D. CDR3 DNA: TGTGCCAGCAGTGAACTGTATAGCAGCTCGAACACTGAAGCTTTCTTT. This gives the protein CASSELYSSSNTEAFF.